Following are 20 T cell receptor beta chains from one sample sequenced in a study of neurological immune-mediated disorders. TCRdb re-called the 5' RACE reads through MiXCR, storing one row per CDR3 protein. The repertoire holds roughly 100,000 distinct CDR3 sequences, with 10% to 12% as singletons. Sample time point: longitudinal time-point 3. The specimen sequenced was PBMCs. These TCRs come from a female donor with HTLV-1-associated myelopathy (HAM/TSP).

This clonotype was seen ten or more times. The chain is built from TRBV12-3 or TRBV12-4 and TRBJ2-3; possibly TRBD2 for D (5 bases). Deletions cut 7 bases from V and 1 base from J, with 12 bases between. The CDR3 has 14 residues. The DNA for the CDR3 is TGTGCCAGCAAACGGGGTTATGGCACAGATACGCAGTATTTT. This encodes CASKRGYGTDTQYF.

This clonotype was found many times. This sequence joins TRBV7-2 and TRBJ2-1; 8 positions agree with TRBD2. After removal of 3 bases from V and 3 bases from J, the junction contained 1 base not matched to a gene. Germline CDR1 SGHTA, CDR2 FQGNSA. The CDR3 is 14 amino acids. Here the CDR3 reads CASSLGLDYNEQFF. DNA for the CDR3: TGTGCCAGCAGCTTGGGACTAGACTACAATGAGCAGTTCTTC.

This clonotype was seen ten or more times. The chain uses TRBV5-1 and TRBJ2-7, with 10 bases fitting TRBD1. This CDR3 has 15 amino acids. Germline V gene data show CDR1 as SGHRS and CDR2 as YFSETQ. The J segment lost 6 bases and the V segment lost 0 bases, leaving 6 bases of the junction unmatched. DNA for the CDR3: TGCGCCAGCAGCTTGGGACAGGGGGCGCAAAGCGAGCAGTACTTC. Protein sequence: CASSLGQGAQSEQYF.

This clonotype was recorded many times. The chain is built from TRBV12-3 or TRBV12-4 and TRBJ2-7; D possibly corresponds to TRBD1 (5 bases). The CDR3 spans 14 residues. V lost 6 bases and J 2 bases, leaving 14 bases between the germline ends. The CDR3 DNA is TGTGCCAGCAGCCCCTGGACATCCACCTACGAGCAGTACTTC. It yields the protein CASSPWTSTYEQYF.

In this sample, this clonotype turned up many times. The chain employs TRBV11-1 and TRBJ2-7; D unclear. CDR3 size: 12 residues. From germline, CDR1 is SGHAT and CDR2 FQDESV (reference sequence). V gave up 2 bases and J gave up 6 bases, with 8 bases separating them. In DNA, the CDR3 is TGTGCCAGCAGCTTATCGAGTGGCGAGCAGTACTTC. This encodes CASSLSSGEQYF. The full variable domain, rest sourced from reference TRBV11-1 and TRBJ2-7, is EAEVAQSPRYKITEKSQAVAFWCDPISGHATLYWYRQILGQGPELLVQFQDESVVDDSQLPKDRFSAERLKGVDSTLKIQPAELGDSAMYLCASSLSSGEQYFGPGTRLTVT.

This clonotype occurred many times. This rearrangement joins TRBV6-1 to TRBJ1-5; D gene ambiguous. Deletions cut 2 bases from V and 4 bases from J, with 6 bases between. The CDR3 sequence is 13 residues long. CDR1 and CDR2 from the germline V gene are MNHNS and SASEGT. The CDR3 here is CASSENLNQPQHF. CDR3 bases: TGTGCCAGCAGTGAAAATCTGAATCAGCCCCAGCATTTT.

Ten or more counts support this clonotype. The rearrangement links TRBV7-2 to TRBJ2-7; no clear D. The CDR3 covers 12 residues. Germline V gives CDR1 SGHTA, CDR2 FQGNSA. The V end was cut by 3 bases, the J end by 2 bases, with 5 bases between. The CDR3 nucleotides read TGTGCCAGCAGCTTCCTCCCCTACGAGCAGTACTTC. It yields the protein CASSFLPYEQYF.

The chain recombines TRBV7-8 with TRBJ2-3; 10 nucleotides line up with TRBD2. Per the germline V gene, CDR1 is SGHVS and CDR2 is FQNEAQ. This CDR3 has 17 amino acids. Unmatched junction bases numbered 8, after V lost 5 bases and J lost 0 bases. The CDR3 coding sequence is TGTGCCAGCAGCCTAGTTAGCGGGGGGTCTAGCACAGATACGCAGTATTTT. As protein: CASSLVSGGSSTDTQYF.

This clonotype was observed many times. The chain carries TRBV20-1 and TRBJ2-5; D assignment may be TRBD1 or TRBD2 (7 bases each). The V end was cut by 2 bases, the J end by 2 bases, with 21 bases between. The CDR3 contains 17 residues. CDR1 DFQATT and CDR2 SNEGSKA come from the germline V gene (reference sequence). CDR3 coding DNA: TGCAGTGCTAGACCCCCAGGGGGTGCGGGGGTACAAGAGACCCAGTACTTC. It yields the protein CSARPPGGAGVQETQYF.

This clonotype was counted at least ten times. The CDR3 is CASSERTGDTGELFF. In DNA, the CDR3 is TGCGCCAGCAGCGAGCGGACAGGAGACACCGGGGAGCTGTTTTTT. The rearrangement uses TRBV5-1 and TRBJ2-2, with 7 positions matching TRBD1. Germline assignment: CDR1 SGHRS and CDR2 YFSETQ. This CDR3 spans 15 amino acids. The V and J ends lost 4 bases and 3 bases, in that order; junction bases with no gene match: 6.

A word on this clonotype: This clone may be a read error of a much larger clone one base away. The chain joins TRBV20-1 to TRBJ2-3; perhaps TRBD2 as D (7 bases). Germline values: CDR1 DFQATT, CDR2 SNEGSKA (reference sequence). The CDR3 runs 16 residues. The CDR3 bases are TGCATTGCTAGAGCTTTCGGGGGGCCCCGCACAGATACGCAGTATTTT. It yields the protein CIARAFGGPRTDTQYF.

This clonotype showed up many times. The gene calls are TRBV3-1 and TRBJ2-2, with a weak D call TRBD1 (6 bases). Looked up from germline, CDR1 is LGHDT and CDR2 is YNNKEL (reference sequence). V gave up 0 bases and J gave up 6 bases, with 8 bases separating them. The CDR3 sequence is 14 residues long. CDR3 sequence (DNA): TGTGCCAGCAGCCAAGACTGGGGGCCCGGGGAGCTGTTTTTT. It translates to CASSQDWGPGELFF. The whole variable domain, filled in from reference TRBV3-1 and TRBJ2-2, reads DTAVSQTPKYLVTQMGNDKSIKCEQNLGHDTMYWYKQDSKKFLKIMFSYNNKELIINETVPNRFSPKSPDKAHLNLHINSLELGDSAVYFCASSQDWGPGELFFGEGSRLTVL.

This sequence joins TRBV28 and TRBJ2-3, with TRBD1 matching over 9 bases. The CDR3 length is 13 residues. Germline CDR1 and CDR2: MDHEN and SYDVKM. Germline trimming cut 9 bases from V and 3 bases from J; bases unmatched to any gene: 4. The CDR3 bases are TGTGCCAGTCGGGACAGGGCGACAGATACGCAGTATTTT. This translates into CASRDRATDTQYF.

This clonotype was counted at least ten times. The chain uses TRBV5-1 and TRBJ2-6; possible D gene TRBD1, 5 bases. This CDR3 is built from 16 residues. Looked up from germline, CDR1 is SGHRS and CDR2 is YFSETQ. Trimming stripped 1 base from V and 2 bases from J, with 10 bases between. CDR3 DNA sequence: TGCGCCAGCAGCTTGCATAGGGGAACTGGGGCCAACGTCCTGACTTTC. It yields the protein CASSLHRGTGANVLTF.

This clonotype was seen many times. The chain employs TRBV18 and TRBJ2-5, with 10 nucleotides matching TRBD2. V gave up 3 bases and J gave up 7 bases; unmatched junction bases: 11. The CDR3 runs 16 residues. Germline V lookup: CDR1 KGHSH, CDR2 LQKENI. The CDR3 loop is CASSPVSGGAAVTQYF. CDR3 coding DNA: TGTGCCAGCTCACCGGTCAGCGGGGGGGCCGCGGTGACCCAGTACTTC. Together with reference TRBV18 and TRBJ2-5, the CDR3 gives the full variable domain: NAGVMQNPRHLVRRRGQEARLRCSPMKGHSHVYWYRQLPEEGLKFMVYLQKENIIDESGMPKERFSAEFPKEGPSILRIQQVVRGDSAAYFCASSPVSGGAAVTQYFGPGTRLLVL.

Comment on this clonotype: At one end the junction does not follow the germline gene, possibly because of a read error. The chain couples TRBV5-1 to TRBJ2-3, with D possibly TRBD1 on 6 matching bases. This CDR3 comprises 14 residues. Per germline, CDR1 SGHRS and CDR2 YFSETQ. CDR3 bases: TGCGCCAGCAGCACAGGGACCCCCAAGGATAGGCAGTATTTT. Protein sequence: CASSTGTPKDRQYF.

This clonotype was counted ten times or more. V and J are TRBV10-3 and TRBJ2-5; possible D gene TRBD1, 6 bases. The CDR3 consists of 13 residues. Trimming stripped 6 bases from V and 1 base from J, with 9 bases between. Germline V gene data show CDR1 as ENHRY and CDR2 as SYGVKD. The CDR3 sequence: CAISGDTQETQYF. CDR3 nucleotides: TGTGCCATCAGCGGGGACACCCAAGAGACCCAGTACTTC.

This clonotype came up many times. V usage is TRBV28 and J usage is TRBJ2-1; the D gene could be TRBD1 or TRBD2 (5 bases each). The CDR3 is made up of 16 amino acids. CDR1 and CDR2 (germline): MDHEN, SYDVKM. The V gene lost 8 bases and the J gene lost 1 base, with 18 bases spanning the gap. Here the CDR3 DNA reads TGTGCCAGCCACCCCGGGGCCACCGGATCCTACAATGAGCAGTTCTTC. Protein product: CASHPGATGSYNEQFF.

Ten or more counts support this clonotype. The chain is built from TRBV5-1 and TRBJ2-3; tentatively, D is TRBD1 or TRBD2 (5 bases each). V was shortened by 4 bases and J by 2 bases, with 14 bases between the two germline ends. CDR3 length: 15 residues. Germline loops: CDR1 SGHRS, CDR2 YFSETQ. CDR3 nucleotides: TGCGCCAGCAGCCCGGGGACCGACCTCACAGATACGCAGTATTTT. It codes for CASSPGTDLTDTQYF.

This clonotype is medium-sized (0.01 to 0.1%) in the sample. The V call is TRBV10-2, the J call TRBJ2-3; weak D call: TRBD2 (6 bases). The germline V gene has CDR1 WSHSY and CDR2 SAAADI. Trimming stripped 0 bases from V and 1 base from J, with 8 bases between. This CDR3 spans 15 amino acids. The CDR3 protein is CASSESGGRTDTQYF. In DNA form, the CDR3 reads TGCGCCAGCAGTGAGTCAGGAGGGCGCACAGATACGCAGTATTTT.